This T cell receptor beta chain was retrieved from a study of T cell repertoires in cytomegalovirus infection. Looked up from germline, CDR1 is ENHRY and CDR2 is SYGVKD. The CDR3 spans 18 residues. Unmatched junction bases numbered 12, after V lost 3 bases and J lost 0 bases. MiXCR, run by TCRdb on the reads, gives a single entry per CDR3 protein. The sample includes under 800,000 distinct CDR3 sequences, 24% of them seen just once. The V gene is TRBV10-3, the J gene TRBJ1-1, with TRBD1 matching over 8 bases. The source of this sequence is a human donor in good health (CMV status not recorded). Some clones in this sample may be carry-over from other donors' samples. Sample: CD8+ T cells from PBMCs. As DNA, the CDR3 is TGTGCCATCAGTGATATATCCCCTGGGACAGGTTTGAACACTGAAGCTTTCTTT. It encodes CAISDISPGTGLNTEAFF.